This T cell receptor beta chain originates from a study of blood T cell repertoires in COVID-19. Here immunoSEQ multiplex PCR was the method, and the copy in TCRdb shows in-frame clones only, minus some. The sample has roughly 100,000 clones, more than 85% seen once. Sequencing was performed on peripheral blood. The sequence was collected from a human donor in a cohort sampled during active COVID-19.

CDR3 protein: CASSQGHGSPLKLFF. DNA for the CDR3: TGTGCCAGCAGCCAAGGGCACGGGTCCCCGTTAAAACTGTTTTTT. This chain connects TRBV3-1 (or the pseudogene TRBV3-2) to TRBJ1-4; D gene unclear. The V end was cut by 1 base, the J end by 10 bases, with 16 bases between. CDR3 size: 15 residues. Germline values: CDR1 LGHDT, CDR2 YNNKEL (reference sequence).